This TCR beta chain emerged from a study of identical twins. Points from the study as a whole: For out-of-frame beta sequences, excess twin sharing was weaker.

Germline V gene sequence: CDR1 MDHEN, CDR2 SYDVKM. This CDR3 is built from 18 residues. The V gene lost 3 bases and the J gene lost 0 bases, with 15 bases spanning the gap. As regards this clonotype: What it binds is unknown.

TCRdb processed the 5' RACE reads anew with MiXCR; each CDR3 protein has one entry. In the table there are about 660,000 distinct CDR3 sequences, 8.6% of which are singletons. The same sample was also studied in work on yellow fever vaccine responses in identical twins.

The sample was PBMCs. This receptor was identified in a woman in her late teens or twenties in good health. The chain couples TRBV28 to TRBJ1-6; D gene ambiguous. CDR3 DNA sequence: TGTGCCAGCAGTTTTTATTCGGGTCAGAGCTCCTATAATTCACCCCTCCACTTT. Translating it yields CASSFYSGQSSYNSPLHF.